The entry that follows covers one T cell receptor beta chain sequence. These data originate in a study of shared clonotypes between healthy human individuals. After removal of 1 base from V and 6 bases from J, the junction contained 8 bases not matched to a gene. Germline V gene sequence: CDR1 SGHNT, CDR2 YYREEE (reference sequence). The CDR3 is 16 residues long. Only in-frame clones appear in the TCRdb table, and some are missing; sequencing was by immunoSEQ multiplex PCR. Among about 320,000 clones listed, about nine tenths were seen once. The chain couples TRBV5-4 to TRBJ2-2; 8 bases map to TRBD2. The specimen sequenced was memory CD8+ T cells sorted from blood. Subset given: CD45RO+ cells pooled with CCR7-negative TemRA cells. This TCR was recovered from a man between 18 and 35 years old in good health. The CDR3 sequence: CASSLLAGGEPGELFF. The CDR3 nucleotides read TGTGCCAGCAGCTTGTTGGCGGGAGGCGAACCCGGGGAGCTGTTTTTT.